This T cell receptor beta chain was sequenced during a study of T cell repertoires in cytomegalovirus infection. MiXCR, run by TCRdb on the reads, gives a single entry per CDR3 protein. The data hold more than 350,000 distinct CDR3 sequences, with approximately 31% observed a single time. Trimming took off 4 bases at V and 0 bases at J, with 10 bases between the two ends. Germline V gene data show CDR1 as SGHRS and CDR2 as YFSETQ. The CDR3 loop spans 15 amino acids. Concerning this clonotype itself: Antigen unknown.

The study's findings and limits: Based on cumulative public TCR beta family frequency, carriers of CMV plus the relevant HLA were identified.

The chain employs TRBV5-1 and TRBJ1-4; no definite D call. The sequenced sample consisted of PBMCs. The sequence derives from a human donor in good health (CMV status not recorded). Some clones in this sample may be carry-over from other donors' samples. Written as DNA, the CDR3 is TGCGCCAGCAGCCAATCGGGCACAACTAATGAAAAACTGTTTTTT. This encodes CASSQSGTTNEKLFF.